This section outlines one T cell receptor (beta chain) sequence together with its context. Its antigen is not identified. The sample is drawn from a study of CD8 T cells in ankylosing spondylitis. Study-wide points: The clones that were linked to disease were reported to be significantly enriched in matched synovial fluid samples from ankylosing spondylitis patients. Disease-linked clones proved CD8+ and comparatively uncommon in peripheral blood.

This CDR3 contains 15 residues. The V gene lost 4 bases and the J gene lost 8 bases, with 17 bases spanning the gap. Germline V gene sequence: CDR1 MDHEN, CDR2 SYDVKM. In TCRdb, the 5' RACE reads were re-called with MiXCR into one record per CDR3 protein. The data contain 35,000 to 40,000 distinct CDR3 sequences, approximately 15% of them singletons. The gene calls are TRBV28 and TRBJ2-2; no clear D gene. The sequence was collected from a male donor with ankylosing spondylitis or in good health (not recorded which). Sequencing was performed on blood. The CDR3 coding sequence is TGTGCCAGCAGTTATCGGACCCCCTGGTCTGGGGAGCTGTTTTTT. It yields the protein CASSYRTPWSGELFF. The complete variable domain, with remaining parts taken from reference TRBV28 and TRBJ2-2, reads DVKVTQSSRYLVKRTGEKVFLECVQDMDHENMFWYRQDPGLGLRLIYFSYDVKMKEKGDIPEGYSVSREKKERFSLILESASTNQTSMYLCASSYRTPWSGELFFGEGSRLTVL.